Following are 9 T cell receptor beta chains from one sample sequenced in a study of brain metastases from non-small cell lung cancer. TCRdb's copy holds only in-frame clones and misses some; the assay was immunoSEQ multiplex PCR. This table holds 4,500 or so clones, around 83% found once. The sample was primary lung tumor tissue. The receptors here all came from a donor over 35 with non-small cell lung cancer.

The chain recombines TRBV6-5 with TRBJ1-1; TRBD1 aligns across 7 bases. V gave up 7 bases and J gave up 5 bases; unmatched junction bases: 4. The CDR3 has 12 amino acids. In germline, CDR1 is MNHEY, CDR2 SVGAGI. The CDR3 region is CASTQGGTEAFF. CDR3 DNA sequence: TGTGCCAGCACCCAGGGGGGAACTGAAGCTTTCTTT.

Comment on this clone: The junction and the germline gene differ at one end; a read error may be behind it. The V and J genes are TRBV6-4 and TRBJ2-3, with D perhaps assigned TRBD1 or TRBD2 (5 bases each). This CDR3 contains 15 residues. Germline loops: CDR1 MRHNA, CDR2 SNTAGT. The CDR3 is CASSDGAGSIDTQYF. CDR3 coding DNA: TGTGCCAGCAGTGATGGGGCAGGGAGCATAGATACGCAGTATTTT.

This clone was seen once. The genes are TRBV7-3 and TRBJ2-6, with D tentatively TRBD1 (6 bases). From germline, CDR1 is SGHTA and CDR2 FQGTGA. The CDR3 has 16 residues. V lost 0 bases, J lost 2 bases, and 8 bases lay in between. The DNA of the CDR3 is TGTGCCAGCAGCTTAACTACAGGGACTGGGGCCAACGTCCTGACTTTC. It codes for CASSLTTGTGANVLTF.

V is TRBV7-8 and J is TRBJ2-5; D is unclear. Germline V lookup: CDR1 SGHVS, CDR2 FQNEAQ. V was trimmed by 2 bases and J by 0 bases, leaving 16 bases between them. The CDR3 contains 17 residues. CDR3 DNA: TGTGCCAGCAGCTTAAGACTTGGGAAGTTTGACCAAGAGACCCAGTACTTC. Amino acids: CASSLRLGKFDQETQYF.

The genes are TRBV30 and TRBJ2-5; TRBD1 agrees at 8 bases. CDR1 is GTSNPN and CDR2 is SVGIG in the germline V gene (reference sequence). V shed 5 bases, J shed 4 bases, and the junction held 0 bases outside the gene matches. CDR3 length equals 11 residues. CDR3 DNA sequence: TGTGCCTGGGGACAGGGAGAGACCCAGTACTTC. Its translation: CAWGQGETQYF.

This clone has a single count. The V call is TRBV7-3, the J call TRBJ2-3, with 9 bases that match TRBD2. This CDR3 contains 16 residues. Germline-derived CDR1 and CDR2 are SGHTA and FQGTGA. Losses at the gene ends were 2 bases for V and 5 bases for J; bases not matched to a gene: 8. The CDR3 loop reads CASSLEARGGLDTQYF. The CDR3 DNA reads as TGTGCCAGCAGCTTAGAGGCGCGGGGGGGACTAGATACGCAGTATTTT.

The chain is built from TRBV7-8 and TRBJ2-3; D unresolved. V shed 3 bases and J shed 3 bases, with 4 bases lying between them. The germline V gene encodes CDR1 SGHVS and CDR2 FQNEAQ. The CDR3 consists of 12 residues. The chain's CDR3 is CASSLMTDTQYF. Here the CDR3 DNA reads TGTGCCAGCAGCTTGATGACAGATACGCAGTATTTT. Variable domain in full (rest from reference TRBV7-8 and TRBJ2-3): GAGVSQSPRYKVAKRGQDVALRCDPISGHVSLFWYQQALGQGPEFLTYFQNEAQLDKSGLPSDRFFAERPEGSVSTLKIQRTQQEDSAVYLCASSLMTDTQYFGPGTRLTVL.

V and J are TRBV5-6 and TRBJ2-1; D not resolved. The germline V gene has CDR1 SGHDT and CDR2 YYEEEE. The CDR3 runs to 11 residues. V was pared by 4 bases and J by 11 bases, with 10 bases between. The CDR3 nucleotides read TGTGCCAGCAGCGTGGGTAATAAGCAGTTCTTC. Translated, it gives CASSVGNKQFF.

V usage is TRBV5-6 and J usage is TRBJ1-1; D gene ambiguous. Per germline, CDR1 SGHDT and CDR2 YYEEEE. The CDR3 sequence is 13 residues long. The V gene lost 0 bases and the J gene lost 6 bases, with 9 bases spanning the gap. CDR3 amino acids: CASSLAEDPEAFF. CDR3 in DNA: TGTGCCAGCAGCTTGGCCGAAGACCCTGAAGCTTTCTTT.